The 12 T cell receptor beta chains below all came from one sample that was sequenced in a study of blood T cell repertoires in COVID-19 (TCRdb year 2020). The library relied on the immunoSEQ multiplex PCR assay. The source is immuneACCESS, and TCRdb retained only in-frame sequences with V and J called. Part of the clones is not carried over; for the studies checked, unresolved V genes explain less than half of this, and the remainder is unexplained. Recorded for this sample are about 220,000 clones; approximately 80% of them occurred a single time. The ten largest account for 1.3% of the sample. Material: PBMCs or T cells enriched from blood (not recorded which). All receptors derive from a woman aged 40 to 50 with acute COVID-19.

The rearrangement joins TRBV3-1 (or the pseudogene TRBV3-2) to TRBJ1-6; TRBD1 is a possible D gene (6 bases). From germline, CDR1 is LGHDT and CDR2 YNNKEL (reference sequence). The length of the CDR3 is 15 residues. With 3 bases removed from V and 6 bases from J, the gap between germline ends came to 12 bases. The DNA for the CDR3 is TGTGCCAGCAGCCAGCAGGGGTTGCTTAATTCACCCCTCCACTTT. Translated, it gives CASSQQGLLNSPLHF.

The chain links TRBV7-3 to TRBJ2-7; weak D call: TRBD2 (6 bases). The germline V gene encodes CDR1 SGHTA and CDR2 FQGTGA. Trimming shortened V by 7 bases and J by 0 bases, and 10 bases separated the two germline ends. The CDR3 sequence is 13 residues long. CDR3 residues: CASTSGDSYEQYF. The CDR3, as DNA: TGTGCCAGCACCTCGGGGGACTCCTACGAGCAGTACTTC.

The V and J genes are TRBV1 and TRBJ2-3; the D segment call TRBD2 is taken from the table without a DNA check. TRBV1 is shown as a pseudogene. There are 17 residues in the CDR3. This CDR3 reads CTSSQDRGGQGIDTQYF. DNA of the CDR3: TGCACCAGCAGCCAAGATCGGGGGGGCCAGGGTATAGATACGCAGTATTTT.

V is TRBV10-2 and J is TRBJ1-2; no definite D call. Between the trimmed V and J ends, which lost 3 bases and 8 bases, there was a span of 10 bases. Germline-derived CDR1 and CDR2 are WSHSY and SAAADI. There are 12 residues in the CDR3. The CDR3 spells CASSETALGYTF. CDR3 bases: TGCGCCAGCAGTGAAACAGCCTTGGGCTACACCTTC.

The chain links TRBV5-4 to TRBJ2-1; 8 bases match TRBD2. The CDR3 runs 15 residues. Trimming took 3 bases from V and 2 from J; bases not matched to a gene: 4. Germline V gives CDR1 SGHNT, CDR2 YYREEE (reference sequence). The CDR3: CASSSYGRAYNEQFF. CDR3 nucleotides: TGTGCCAGCAGCTCGTACGGGAGGGCCTACAATGAGCAGTTCTTC.

As concerns this clone: This sample includes further DNA sequences coding for the same CDR3. V and J are TRBV7-3 and TRBJ2-7, with a weak D call TRBD2 (5 bases). CDR1 SGHTA and CDR2 FQGTGA come from the germline V gene. The CDR3 is 13 amino acids. V lost 3 bases, J lost 3 bases, and 9 bases lay in between. The chain's CDR3 is CASSLGSGYEQYF. For the CDR3, the DNA is TGTGCCAGCAGCTTGGGAAGCGGCTACGAGCAGTACTTC.

V usage is TRBV19 and J usage is TRBJ2-5; TRBD2 aligns across 7 bases. Germline assignment: CDR1 LNHDA and CDR2 SQIVND (reference sequence). V shed 3 bases and J 5 bases; nucleotides not matched to a gene: 6. This CDR3 has 14 amino acids. The CDR3: CASSIMQGGETQYF. The CDR3, as DNA: TGTGCCAGTAGTATTATGCAGGGAGGGGAGACCCAGTACTTC.

The V and J genes are TRBV2 and TRBJ1-1; D possibly corresponds to TRBD1 (6 bases). The CDR3 sequence is 13 residues long. The V end lost 9 bases, the J end lost 8 bases, and 19 bases lay between the germline ends. CDR1 and CDR2 (germline): SNHLY, FYNNEI. The CDR3 nucleotides read TGTGCCAGAACGCAAAGCGCAGGGACAGAAGCTTTCTTT. Translated, it gives CARTQSAGTEAFF.

The V and J genes are TRBV7-6 and TRBJ1-2; TRBD1 aligns across 7 bases. CDR1 is SGHVS, CDR2 FNYEAQ, per germline. Unmatched junction bases numbered 11, after V lost 4 bases and J lost 0 bases. The CDR3 loop spans 17 amino acids. The chain's CDR3 is CASSSRQGQAPNYGYTF. The CDR3 DNA sequence: TGTGCCAGCAGCTCCCGACAGGGCCAAGCCCCTAACTATGGCTACACCTTC.

The chain is built from TRBV2 and TRBJ1-5; perhaps TRBD1 as D (5 bases). CDR3 length: 15 residues. Germline CDR1 and CDR2: SNHLY and FYNNEI. Trimming took 1 base from V and 4 from J, leaving 11 bases between them. CDR3 region: CASSEGGAGNQPQHF. The CDR3 DNA is TGTGCCAGCAGTGAAGGTGGGGCCGGGAATCAGCCCCAGCATTTT.

The rearrangement uses TRBV19 and TRBJ1-2, with TRBD1 matching over 10 bases. The CDR3 is 13 residues long. V was clipped by 7 bases and J by 8 bases; unmatched bases: 7. Germline lookup yields CDR1 LNHDA and CDR2 SQIVND (reference sequence). As DNA, the CDR3 is TGTGCCAGTACCCGGACAGGGGGGTCCGGCTACACCTTC. It translates to CASTRTGGSGYTF.

This sequence joins TRBV7-9 and TRBJ2-2; maybe TRBD2 (6 bases). The V end lost 5 bases, the J end lost 5 bases, and 18 bases lay between the germline ends. The CDR3 contains 16 residues. From germline, CDR1 is SEHNR and CDR2 FQNEAQ (reference sequence). The chain's CDR3 is CASSPPAPGLTGELFF. The CDR3 DNA follows: TGTGCCAGCAGCCCTCCTGCCCCGGGACTGACCGGGGAGCTGTTTTTT.